The 19 T cell receptor beta chains below were found in one sample sequenced in a study of cytomegalovirus exposure and HLA in healthy donors. The study ran its PCR with 60 Vbeta and 13 Jbeta primers. The data were produced by immunoSEQ multiplex PCR, yet TCRdb's version contains in-frame clones alone and is incomplete. The table lists approximately 170,000 clones, more than 70% of them singletons. Sequencing was performed on PBMCs. The receptor set was obtained from a man in his thirties or forties in good health and CMV-seropositive.

This rearrangement joins TRBV30 to TRBJ2-7; TRBD1 aligns across 8 bases. V was clipped by 6 bases and J by 5 bases; unmatched bases: 18. This CDR3 has 16 residues. CDR1 GTSNPN and CDR2 SVGIG come from the germline V gene (reference sequence). CDR3 DNA sequence: TGTGCCTGTGGACCGGCAGGGGGCGCGGTGAGCCACGAGCAGTACTTC. Amino acids: CACGPAGGAVSHEQYF.

This clone was seen more than once but under ten times. This chain joins TRBV28 and TRBJ2-7; 7 nucleotides line up with TRBD2. The length of the CDR3 is 14 residues. Losses at the gene ends were 5 bases for V and 7 bases for J; bases not matched to a gene: 11. Germline values: CDR1 MDHEN, CDR2 SYDVKM. CDR3 residues: CASSPPGRGREQYF. CDR3 DNA: TGTGCCAGCAGTCCTCCTGGGAGGGGTCGGGAGCAGTACTTC.

A single count supports this clone. This rearrangement joins TRBV2 to TRBJ2-5; TRBD2 agrees at 9 bases. V gave up 6 bases and J gave up 1 base; unmatched junction bases: 6. The CDR3 length is 15 residues. Germline loops: CDR1 SNHLY, CDR2 FYNNEI. CDR3 bases: TGTGCCAGCAGGGCGGCTAGCGGGACCCAAGAGACCCAGTACTTC. Amino acid sequence: CASRAASGTQETQYF. The full variable domain, its missing parts supplied by reference TRBV2 and TRBJ2-5, is EPEVTQTPSHQVTQMGQEVILRCVPISNHLYFYWYRQILGQKVEFLVSFYNNEISEKSEIFDDQFSVERPDGSNFTLKIRSTKLEDSAMYFCASRAASGTQETQYFGPGTRLLVL.

The V and J genes are TRBV7-2 and TRBJ2-5, with D unresolved. The better agreement between TRBJ2-7 and the DNA end casts doubt on the J call. Germline CDR1 SGHTA, CDR2 FQGNSA. This CDR3 has 13 residues. Written as DNA, the CDR3 is TGTGCCAGCAGCTTAACCCACTCCTACGAGCAGTACTTC. Encoded protein: CASSLTHSYEQYF.

V and J are TRBV19 and TRBJ2-2; 8 positions agree with TRBD2. This CDR3 comprises 15 residues. Germline V gene data show CDR1 as LNHDA and CDR2 as SQIVND (reference sequence). The junction had 10 bases not matched to a gene; V was cut back by 7 bases and J by 6 bases. The CDR3 loop is CASKVTTSEAGELFF. CDR3 DNA sequence: TGTGCCAGTAAAGTGACGACTAGCGAAGCCGGGGAGCTGTTTTTT.

The chain combines TRBV19 with TRBJ2-5; D not certain. The CDR3 has 11 residues. Germline CDR1 and CDR2: LNHDA and SQIVND (reference sequence). V lost 8 bases and J lost 6, with 10 bases in between. The CDR3 coding sequence is TGTGCCAGTCAACATCACAAGACCCAGTACTTC. Translating gives CASQHHKTQYF.

The J gene is TRBJ2-5, the V gene TRBV7-9; D is possibly TRBD2 (5 bases). The germline V gene has CDR1 SEHNR and CDR2 FQNEAQ (reference sequence). Deletions cut 1 base from V and 2 bases from J, with 8 bases between. The CDR3 extends over 14 amino acids. The CDR3 region has the DNA TGTGCCAGCAGCTTAGGGGGAGTTCAAGAGACCCAGTACTTC. Amino acid sequence: CASSLGGVQETQYF.

The rearrangement links TRBV5-8 to TRBJ1-3; D call uncertain. Trimming pared 6 bases from V and 1 base from J, leaving 14 bases between. Germline CDR1 and CDR2: SGHTS and YDEGEE. The CDR3 extends over 15 amino acids. CDR3 in amino acids: CASIPRRSSGNTIYF. CDR3 coding DNA: TGTGCCAGCATCCCCCGCCGGTCTTCTGGAAACACCATATATTTT.

The DNA for the CDR3 is TGTGCCAGCAGCTTTCCCTCAGGATCGACCCAGTACTTC. Translation gives CASSFPSGSTQYF. The chain recombines TRBV5-4 with TRBJ2-5; D call uncertain. The CDR3 extends over 13 amino acids. Germline lookup yields CDR1 SGHNT and CDR2 YYREEE (reference sequence). Trimming took 2 bases from V and 7 from J, leaving 12 bases between them.

This clone was counted between two and nine times. The chain carries TRBV10-3 and TRBJ2-7; 8 bases line up with TRBD1. Per the germline V gene, CDR1 is ENHRY and CDR2 is SYGVKD. The CDR3 has 13 residues. V shed 6 bases and J 5 bases; nucleotides not matched to a gene: 6. CDR3 residues: CAIRGTGDDEQYF. CDR3 DNA sequence: TGTGCCATCAGGGGGACAGGAGACGACGAGCAGTACTTC.

This clone showed up many times. V and J are TRBV4-3 and TRBJ1-2; TRBD1 matches at 9 bases. CDR1 and CDR2 (germline): LGHNA, YSLEER. With V trimmed by 4 bases and J by 6 bases, 6 bases remained unmatched. The CDR3 is 14 amino acids. CDR3 coding DNA: TGCGCCAGCAGCCCGCTCCGACAGGGGGATGGCTACACCTTC. Translation: CASSPLRQGDGYTF.

The chain recombines TRBV25-1 with TRBJ2-7, with 7 nucleotides matching TRBD1. V shed 3 bases, J shed 3 bases, and the junction held 8 bases outside the gene matches. Germline CDR1 MGHDK, CDR2 SYGVNS. This CDR3 is 15 amino acids long. CDR3 nucleotide sequence: TGTGCCAGCAGTGACTCCTGGACAGGTCTCTACGAGCAGTACTTC. This translates into CASSDSWTGLYEQYF.

There are a few counts of this clone. V and J are TRBV10-3 and TRBJ2-7; the match to TRBD2 covers 9 bases. The trim removed 2 bases at V and 1 base at J, leaving 3 bases unmatched. The length of the CDR3 is 15 residues. Germline assignment: CDR1 ENHRY and CDR2 SYGVKD. The CDR3 sequence is CAISEISGRSYEQYF. The DNA of the CDR3 is TGTGCCATCAGTGAGATTAGCGGGAGATCCTACGAGCAGTACTTC.

The CDR3 here is CASFMRASTEAFF. CDR3 DNA sequence: TGTGCCAGCTTCATGCGCGCCTCCACTGAAGCTTTCTTT. The chain couples TRBV7-2 to TRBJ1-1; D unclear. The CDR3 has 13 residues. V was cut by 8 bases and J by 4 bases, with 14 bases left in between. Germline V CDR1 and CDR2: SGHTA, FQGNSA. Full variable domain (outside the CDR3, taken from reference TRBV7-2 and TRBJ1-1): GAGVSQSPSNKVTEKGKDVELRCDPISGHTALYWYRQSLGQGLEFLIYFQGNSAPDKSGLPSDRFSAERTGGSVSTLTIQRTQQEDSAVYLCASFMRASTEAFFGQGTRLTVV.

The chain employs TRBV29-1 and TRBJ2-5; no definite D call. The J call is in doubt because the DNA end fits TRBJ2-7 better. From germline, CDR1 is SQVTM and CDR2 ANQGSEA. This CDR3 region has 14 residues. CDR3 region: CSVVEYSKSYEQYF. The CDR3 DNA sequence: TGCAGCGTTGTGGAGTACTCAAAGTCCTACGAGCAGTACTTC.

The chain joins TRBV6-6 to TRBJ1-6; no reliable D call. CDR1 and CDR2 (germline): MNHNY, SVGAGI (reference sequence). This CDR3 contains 13 residues. Trimming pared 8 bases from V and 6 bases from J, leaving 11 bases between. In DNA form, the CDR3 reads TGTGCCAGCCGAGAGATAACTAATTCACCCCTCCACTTT. This translates into CASREITNSPLHF.

The chain uses TRBV11-2 and TRBJ1-5; 9 positions match TRBD1. Germline values: CDR1 SGHAT, CDR2 FQNNGV. CDR3 length: 14 amino acids. V dropped 4 bases and J dropped 4; count of bases not matched to a gene: 2. The CDR3 DNA sequence: TGTGCCAGCAGCTCGACAGGGGGGAATCAGCCCCAGCATTTT. It translates to CASSSTGGNQPQHF.

Remarks on this clone: This sample includes further DNA sequences coding for the same CDR3. This sequence joins TRBV6-1 and TRBJ1-2; D is perhaps TRBD1 (5 bases). The CDR3 consists of 14 residues. The germline V gene has CDR1 MNHNS and CDR2 SASEGT. Trimming took off 4 bases at V and 4 bases at J, with 13 bases between the two ends. The CDR3 DNA reads TGTGCCAGCAGTGCCGGGGGAGCCCGCTATGGCTACACCTTC. Its protein product is CASSAGGARYGYTF.

The rearrangement joins TRBV4-1 to TRBJ2-7; a possible D gene is TRBD2 (6 bases). This CDR3 region has 16 residues. CDR1 and CDR2 from the germline V gene are MGHRA and YSYEKL. V lost 0 bases and J lost 0, with 12 bases in between. CDR3 nucleotide sequence: TGCGCCAGCAGCCAAGATAGCGGCGTGAGCTCCTACGAGCAGTACTTC. As protein: CASSQDSGVSSYEQYF.